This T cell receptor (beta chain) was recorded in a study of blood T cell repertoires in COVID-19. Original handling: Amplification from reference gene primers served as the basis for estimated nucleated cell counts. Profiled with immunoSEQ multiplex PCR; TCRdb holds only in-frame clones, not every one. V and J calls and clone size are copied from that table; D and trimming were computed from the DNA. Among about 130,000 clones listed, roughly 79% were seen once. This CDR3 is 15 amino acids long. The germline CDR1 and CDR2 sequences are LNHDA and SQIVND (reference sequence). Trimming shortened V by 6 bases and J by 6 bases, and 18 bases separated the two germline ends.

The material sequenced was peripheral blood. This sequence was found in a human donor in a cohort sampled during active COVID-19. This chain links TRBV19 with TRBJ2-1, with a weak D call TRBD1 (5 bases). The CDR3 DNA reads TGTGCCAGTAGGGGCTATAGGACCAGGGCCAATGAGCAGTTCTTC. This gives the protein CASRGYRTRANEQFF.